Each of the 4 T cell receptor beta chains below was sequenced from the same sample in a study of blood T cell repertoires in COVID-19. TCRdb keeps only in-frame clones here, not all; method: immunoSEQ multiplex PCR. Here the sample spans a few hundred thousand clones, over 65% being singletons. The sequencing input was peripheral blood. These receptors all stem from an elderly woman with acute or convalescent COVID-19.

The V and J genes are TRBV11-2 and TRBJ2-7, with a tentative D call TRBD1 (6 bases). The V gene lost 5 bases and the J gene lost 0 bases, with 11 bases spanning the gap. CDR1 and CDR2 (germline): SGHAT, FQNNGV. This CDR3 is built from 14 residues. The CDR3 DNA follows: TGTGCCAGCAGCGGATGGGACACCTCCTACGAGCAGTACTTC. Residues: CASSGWDTSYEQYF.

In this sample, this clone turned up once. This chain connects TRBV7-9 to TRBJ2-7; 7 bases fit TRBD1. Germline V gene sequence: CDR1 SEHNR, CDR2 FQNEAQ (reference sequence). The ends lost 6 bases at V and 5 bases at J; junction bases unmatched: 16. The CDR3 covers 16 residues. This CDR3 is CASSKTRGQAGDEQYF. CDR3 sequence (DNA): TGTGCCAGCAGTAAAACAAGGGGGCAGGCTGGGGACGAGCAGTACTTC.

Written as DNA, the CDR3 is TGTGCCAGCAGTAGCGGCCGGGACACCTACGAGCAGTACTTC. Protein product: CASSSGRDTYEQYF. J is TRBJ2-7 and V is TRBV6-5; a possible D gene is TRBD1 (6 bases). Germline values: CDR1 MNHEY, CDR2 SVGAGI. The CDR3 runs 14 residues. Trimming took 5 bases from V and 2 from J, leaving 13 bases between them.

Only a few counts were recorded for this clone. Other nucleotide sequences from this sample produce the same CDR3. V and J are TRBV5-1 and TRBJ1-1; D is unclear. V gave up 0 bases and J gave up 7 bases, with 10 bases separating them. This CDR3 comprises 13 residues. Per germline, CDR1 SGHRS and CDR2 YFSETQ. DNA for the CDR3: TGCGCCAGCAGCTTGGGTGGCCAAGATGAAGCTTTCTTT. Translated, it gives CASSLGGQDEAFF.